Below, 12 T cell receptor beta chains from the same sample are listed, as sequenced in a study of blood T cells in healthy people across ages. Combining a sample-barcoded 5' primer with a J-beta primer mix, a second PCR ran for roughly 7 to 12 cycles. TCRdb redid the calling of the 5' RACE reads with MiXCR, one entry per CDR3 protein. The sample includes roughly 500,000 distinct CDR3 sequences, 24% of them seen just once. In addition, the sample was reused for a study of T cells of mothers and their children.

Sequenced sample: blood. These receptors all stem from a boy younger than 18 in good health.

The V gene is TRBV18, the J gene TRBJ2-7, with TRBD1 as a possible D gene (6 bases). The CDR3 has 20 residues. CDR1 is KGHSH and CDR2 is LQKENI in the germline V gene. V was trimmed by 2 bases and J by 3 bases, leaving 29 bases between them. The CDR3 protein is CASSPSLSEEDSLRLYEQYF. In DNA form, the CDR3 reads TGTGCCAGCTCACCAAGCCTATCCGAGGAGGACAGCCTAAGACTCTACGAGCAGTACTTC. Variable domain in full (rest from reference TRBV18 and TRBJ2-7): NAGVMQNPRHLVRRRGQEARLRCSPMKGHSHVYWYRQLPEEGLKFMVYLQKENIIDESGMPKERFSAEFPKEGPSILRIQQVVRGDSAAYFCASSPSLSEEDSLRLYEQYFGPGTRLTVT.

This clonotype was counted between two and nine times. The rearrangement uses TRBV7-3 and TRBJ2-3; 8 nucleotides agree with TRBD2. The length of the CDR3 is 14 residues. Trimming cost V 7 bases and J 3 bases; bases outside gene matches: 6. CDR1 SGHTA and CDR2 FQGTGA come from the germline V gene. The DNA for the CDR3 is TGTGCCAGCACCCGGGGGGGCCTAACAGATACGCAGTATTTT. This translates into CASTRGGLTDTQYF.

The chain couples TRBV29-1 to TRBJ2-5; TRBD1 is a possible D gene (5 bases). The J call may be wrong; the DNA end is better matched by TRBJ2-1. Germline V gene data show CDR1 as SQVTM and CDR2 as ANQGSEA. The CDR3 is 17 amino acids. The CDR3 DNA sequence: TGCAGCTTCGAAGGGGCCCCCCAGGGCCCCTTATACAATGAGCAGTTCTTC. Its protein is CSFEGAPQGPLYNEQFF.

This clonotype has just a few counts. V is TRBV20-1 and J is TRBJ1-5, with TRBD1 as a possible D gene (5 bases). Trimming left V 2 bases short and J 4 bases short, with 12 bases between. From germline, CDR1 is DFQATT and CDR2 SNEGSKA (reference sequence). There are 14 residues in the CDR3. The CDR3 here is CSARSVGGNQPQHF. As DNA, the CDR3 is TGCAGTGCTAGATCGGTGGGGGGGAATCAGCCCCAGCATTTT.

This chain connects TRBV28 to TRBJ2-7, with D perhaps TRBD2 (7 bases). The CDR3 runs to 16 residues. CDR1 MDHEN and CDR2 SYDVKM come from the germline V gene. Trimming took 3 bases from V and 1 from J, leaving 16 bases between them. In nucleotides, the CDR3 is TGTGCCAGCAGTTTGGGGCTCGGGGGGCCGTCCTACGAGCAGTACTTC. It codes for CASSLGLGGPSYEQYF.

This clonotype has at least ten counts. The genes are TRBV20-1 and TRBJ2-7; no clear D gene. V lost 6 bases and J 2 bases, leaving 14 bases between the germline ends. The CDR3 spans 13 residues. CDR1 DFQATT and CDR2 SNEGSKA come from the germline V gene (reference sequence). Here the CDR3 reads CSAGRTTAYEQYF. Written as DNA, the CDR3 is TGCAGTGCCGGACGTACAACGGCCTACGAGCAGTACTTC.

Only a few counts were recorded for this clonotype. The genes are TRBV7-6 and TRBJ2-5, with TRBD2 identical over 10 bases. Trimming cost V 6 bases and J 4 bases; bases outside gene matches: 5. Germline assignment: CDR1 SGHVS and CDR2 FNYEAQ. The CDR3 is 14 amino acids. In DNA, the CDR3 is TGTGCCAGCAGAATAGCGGGGGGTTCAGAGACCCAGTACTTC. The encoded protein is CASRIAGGSETQYF.

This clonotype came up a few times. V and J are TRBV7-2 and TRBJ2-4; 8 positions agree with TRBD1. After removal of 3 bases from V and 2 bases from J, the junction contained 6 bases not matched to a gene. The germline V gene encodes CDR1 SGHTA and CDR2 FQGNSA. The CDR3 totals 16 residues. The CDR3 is CASSFGTGRTKNIQYF. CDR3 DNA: TGTGCCAGCAGCTTTGGGACAGGTAGAACCAAAAACATTCAGTACTTC. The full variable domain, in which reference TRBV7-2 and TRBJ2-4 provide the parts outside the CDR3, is GAGVSQSPSNKVTEKGKDVELRCDPISGHTALYWYRQSLGQGLEFLIYFQGNSAPDKSGLPSDRFSAERTGGSVSTLTIQRTQQEDSAVYLCASSFGTGRTKNIQYFGAGTRLSVL.

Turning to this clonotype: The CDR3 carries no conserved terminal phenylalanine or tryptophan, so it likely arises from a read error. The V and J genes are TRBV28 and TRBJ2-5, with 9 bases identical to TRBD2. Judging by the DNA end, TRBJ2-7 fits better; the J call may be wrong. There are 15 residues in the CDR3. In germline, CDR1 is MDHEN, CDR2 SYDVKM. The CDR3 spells CASRPSLAGVYEQYL. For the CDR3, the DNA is TGTGCCAGCAGACCTTCACTAGCGGGTGTTTACGAGCAGTACTTG.

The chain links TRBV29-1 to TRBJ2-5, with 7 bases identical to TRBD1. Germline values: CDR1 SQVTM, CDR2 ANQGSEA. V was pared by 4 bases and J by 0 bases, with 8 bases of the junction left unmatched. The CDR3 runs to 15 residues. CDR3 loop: CSVVRPGGHQETQYF. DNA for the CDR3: TGCAGCGTTGTACGTCCAGGGGGACACCAAGAGACCCAGTACTTC.

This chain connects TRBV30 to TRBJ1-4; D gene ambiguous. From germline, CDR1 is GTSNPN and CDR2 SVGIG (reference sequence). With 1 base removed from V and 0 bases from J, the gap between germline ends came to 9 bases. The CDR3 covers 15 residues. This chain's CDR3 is CAWSGLDATNEKLFF. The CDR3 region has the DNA TGTGCCTGGAGTGGCCTGGACGCAACTAATGAAAAACTGTTTTTT.

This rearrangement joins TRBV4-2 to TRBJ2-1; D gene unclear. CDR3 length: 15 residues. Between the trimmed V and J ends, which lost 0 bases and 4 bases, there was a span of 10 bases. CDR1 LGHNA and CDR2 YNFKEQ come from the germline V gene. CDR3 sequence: CASSQDLAQYNEQFF. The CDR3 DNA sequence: TGTGCCAGCAGCCAAGATTTGGCCCAGTACAATGAGCAGTTCTTC.